Shown below are 17 T cell receptor beta chains from a single sample sequenced in a study of shared clonotypes between healthy human individuals. Clones were sequenced by immunoSEQ multiplex PCR, and TCRdb holds only the in-frame ones, with some missing. The sample holds roughly 810,000 clones; about 96% are singletons and the top ten take about 0.25%. As defined, naive CD8 cells were CD45RO-negative and positively selected for CCR7, with terminally differentiated effector memory CD45RA+ cells excluded. The sample comprised naive CD8+ T cells sorted from blood. The origin of the receptors is a man between 25 and 39 years old in good health.

This clone was detected once. The genes are TRBV27 and TRBJ2-1; possible D gene TRBD2, 6 bases. Germline loops: CDR1 MNHEY, CDR2 SMNVEV (reference sequence). Trimming stripped 4 bases from V and 9 bases from J, with 10 bases between. There are 12 residues in the CDR3. The CDR3 DNA reads as TGTGCCAGCAGTTCGACTAGGGTTGAGCAGTTCTTC. Translation gives CASSSTRVEQFF.

The rearrangement joins TRBV29-1 to TRBJ2-7; 7 bases map to TRBD2. J lost 7 bases, V lost 4 bases, and 10 bases had no gene match. Germline lookup yields CDR1 SQVTM and CDR2 ANQGSEA. The CDR3 is made up of 13 amino acids. For the CDR3, the DNA is TGCAGCGTTGTTAGCGGGCCGCGTCGGGAGCAGTACTTC. Translated, it gives CSVVSGPRREQYF.

This chain uses TRBV29-1 with TRBJ2-5; no clear D. This CDR3 has 10 amino acids. Trimming took 3 bases from V and 5 from J, leaving 4 bases between them. Germline assignment: CDR1 SQVTM and CDR2 ANQGSEA. The CDR3 DNA reads as TGCAGCGTTGAGATGGAGACCCAGTACTTC. Its protein product is CSVEMETQYF. Full variable domain (remainder filled in from reference TRBV29-1 and TRBJ2-5): SAVISQKPSRDICQRGTSLTIQCQVDSQVTMMFWYRQQPGQSLTLIATANQGSEATYESGFVIDKFPISRPNLTFSTLTVSNMSPEDSSIYLCSVEMETQYFGPGTRLLVL.

This chain connects TRBV30 to TRBJ1-1; D may be TRBD1 (5 bases). CDR3 size: 16 residues. CDR1 is GTSNPN, CDR2 SVGIG, per germline (reference sequence). Trimming took off 1 base at V and 0 bases at J, with 15 bases between the two ends. The CDR3 DNA sequence: TGTGCCTGGAGTGACCGGGGCCGAGGGTTGAACACTGAAGCTTTCTTT. Encoded protein: CAWSDRGRGLNTEAFF.

CDR3 in DNA: TGTGCCAGTTCAACAGGGGCGAGGAGCACCGGGGAGCTGTTTTTT. This translates into CASSTGARSTGELFF. The chain joins TRBV27 to TRBJ2-2, with 7 bases that match TRBD1. The germline CDR1 and CDR2 sequences are MNHEY and SMNVEV (reference sequence). The V gene end was trimmed by 9 bases and the J gene end by 4 bases; junction bases not matched to a gene: 11. The CDR3 runs 15 residues.

V is TRBV29-1 and J is TRBJ2-1; D is uncertain. The CDR3 is made up of 12 amino acids. V lost 3 bases, J lost 10 bases, and 13 bases lay in between. CDR1 and CDR2 from the germline V gene are SQVTM and ANQGSEA. In nucleotides, the CDR3 is TGCAGCGTTGAGGGTAGACAACGGGAGCAGTTCTTC. As protein: CSVEGRQREQFF.

V usage is TRBV27 and J usage is TRBJ1-1, with D perhaps matching TRBD1 (6 bases). V dropped 2 bases and J dropped 5 bases, with 12 bases sitting between them. The CDR3 is made up of 14 amino acids. Germline V lookup: CDR1 MNHEY, CDR2 SMNVEV (reference sequence). CDR3 sequence (DNA): TGTGCCAGCAGTTTAGAGGGGGTCCTTACTGAAGCTTTCTTT. Amino acid sequence: CASSLEGVLTEAFF.

The chain carries TRBV9 and TRBJ1-4; 9 positions match TRBD1. Germline CDR1 SGDLS, CDR2 YYNGEE. This CDR3 comprises 15 residues. V lost 3 bases to trimming and J lost 7 bases; unmatched junction nucleotides: 7. For the CDR3, the DNA is TGTGCCAGCAGCGCGAGGACAGGGGATCCTGAAAAACTGTTTTTT. Protein product: CASSARTGDPEKLFF.

In regard to this clone: In the same sample, other DNA sequences code for this CDR3. The chain recombines TRBV29-1 with TRBJ2-1, with D tentatively TRBD1 (6 bases). V lost 4 bases and J lost 2, with 9 bases in between. This CDR3 has 13 amino acids. Germline CDR1 is SQVTM and CDR2 is ANQGSEA. CDR3 sequence (DNA): TGCAGCGTTGTTGGGGGCACCTACAATGAGCAGTTCTTC. Encoded protein: CSVVGGTYNEQFF.

V is TRBV7-8 and J is TRBJ2-1; 8 bases align to TRBD2. This CDR3 contains 15 residues. J gave up 7 bases and V 1 base, and 6 bases lay outside the gene matches. CDR1 SGHVS and CDR2 FQNEAQ come from the germline V gene. The CDR3, as DNA: TGTGCCAGCAGCTTAGTAAGCGGGAGTAGAAATGAGCAGTTCTTC. This gives the protein CASSLVSGSRNEQFF.

The J gene is TRBJ2-4, the V gene TRBV9, with D perhaps TRBD2 (5 bases). Germline V gene data show CDR1 as SGDLS and CDR2 as YYNGEE. This CDR3 spans 17 amino acids. The ends were cut back, 0 bases at V and 6 bases at J, with 19 bases in the middle. CDR3 DNA: TGTGCCAGCAGCGTAGGGGTATCCCCCACCCGGGGAAACATTCAGTACTTC. This codes for CASSVGVSPTRGNIQYF.

The chain carries TRBV12-5 and TRBJ2-1, with 12 bases identical to TRBD2. The CDR3 runs 16 residues. The germline V gene has CDR1 LGHNT and CDR2 FRNRAP. V was pared by 2 bases and J by 3 bases, with 2 bases of the junction left unmatched. CDR3 amino acids: CASGLMTSGSYNEQFF. CDR3 nucleotide sequence: TGTGCTAGTGGTTTGATGACTAGCGGGAGCTACAATGAGCAGTTCTTC. Variable domain in full (rest from reference TRBV12-5 and TRBJ2-1): DARVTQTPRHKVTEMGQEVTMRCQPILGHNTVFWYRQTMMQGLELLAYFRNRAPLDDSGMPKDRFSAEMPDATLATLKIQPSEPRDSAVYFCASGLMTSGSYNEQFFGPGTRLTVL.

This chain joins TRBV27 and TRBJ2-5, with TRBD1 identical over 7 bases. V gave up 5 bases and J gave up 13 bases; unmatched junction bases: 16. CDR1 is MNHEY and CDR2 is SMNVEV in the germline V gene (reference sequence). The CDR3 sequence is 14 residues long. The CDR3 nucleotides read TGTGCCAGCAGTAGTTCACCGGGACAGATGGTTGTGTACTTC. Translating gives CASSSSPGQMVVYF.

The chain employs TRBV10-3 and TRBJ2-7; D unclear. Germline CDR1 ENHRY, CDR2 SYGVKD. V was cut by 6 bases and J by 2 bases, with 14 bases left in between. The CDR3 length is 14 residues. Written as DNA, the CDR3 is TGTGCCATCAGCCTTCAGGCCTCAACCTACGAGCAGTACTTC. This encodes CAISLQASTYEQYF.

V and J are TRBV6-5 and TRBJ2-3; TRBD2 is a possible D gene (5 bases). Deletions cut 0 bases from V and 1 base from J, with 11 bases between. Germline CDR1 and CDR2: MNHEY and SVGAGI. This CDR3 is 16 amino acids long. The CDR3 reads CASSYSEGIGTDTQYF. Written as DNA, the CDR3 is TGTGCCAGCAGTTACTCAGAGGGCATAGGCACAGATACGCAGTATTTT.

Regarding this clone: This sample also contains other DNA sequences that code for the same CDR3. J is TRBJ1-1 and V is TRBV9; the D is unclear. The CDR3 runs to 12 residues. CDR1 is SGDLS, CDR2 YYNGEE, per germline. Trimming removed 3 bases at V and 1 base at J, with 4 bases between. CDR3 sequence: CASSGGNTEAFF. CDR3 coding DNA: TGTGCCAGCAGCGGTGGGAACACTGAAGCTTTCTTT. Full variable domain (missing parts from reference TRBV9 and TRBJ1-1): DSGVTQTPKHLITATGQRVTLRCSPRSGDLSVYWYQQSLDQGLQFLIQYYNGEERAKGNILERFSAQQFPDLHSELNLSSLELGDSALYFCASSGGNTEAFFGQGTRLTVV.

V is TRBV7-9 and J is TRBJ2-7, with D possibly matching TRBD2 (6 bases). CDR3 length: 14 amino acids. Between the trimmed V and J ends, which lost 4 bases and 5 bases, there was a span of 15 bases. Germline-derived CDR1 and CDR2 are SEHNR and FQNEAQ (reference sequence). CDR3 in amino acids: CASSSRGGPDEQYF. As DNA, the CDR3 is TGTGCCAGCAGCTCCCGAGGAGGGCCGGACGAGCAGTACTTC. The entire variable domain, with the rest obtained from reference TRBV7-9 and TRBJ2-7, is as follows: DTGVSQNPRHKITKRGQNVTFRCDPISEHNRLYWYRQTLGQGPEFLTYFQNEAQLEKSRLLSDRFSAERPKGSFSTLEIQRTEQGDSAMYLCASSSRGGPDEQYFGPGTRLTVT.